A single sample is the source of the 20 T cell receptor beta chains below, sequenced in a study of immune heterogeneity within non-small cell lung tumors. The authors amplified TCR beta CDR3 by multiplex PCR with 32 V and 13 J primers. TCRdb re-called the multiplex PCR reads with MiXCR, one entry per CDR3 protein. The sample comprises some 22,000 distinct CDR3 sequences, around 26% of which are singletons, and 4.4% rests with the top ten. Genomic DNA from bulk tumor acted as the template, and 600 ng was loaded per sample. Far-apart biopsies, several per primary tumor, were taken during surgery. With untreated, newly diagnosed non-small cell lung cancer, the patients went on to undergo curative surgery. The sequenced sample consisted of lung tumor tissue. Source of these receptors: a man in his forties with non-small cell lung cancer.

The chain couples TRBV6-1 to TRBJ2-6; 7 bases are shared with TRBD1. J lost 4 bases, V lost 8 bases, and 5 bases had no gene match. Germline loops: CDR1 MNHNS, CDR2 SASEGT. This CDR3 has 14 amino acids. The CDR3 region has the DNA TGTGCCAGCTCAACAGGGGCCGGGGCCAACGTCCTGACTTTC. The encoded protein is CASSTGAGANVLTF.

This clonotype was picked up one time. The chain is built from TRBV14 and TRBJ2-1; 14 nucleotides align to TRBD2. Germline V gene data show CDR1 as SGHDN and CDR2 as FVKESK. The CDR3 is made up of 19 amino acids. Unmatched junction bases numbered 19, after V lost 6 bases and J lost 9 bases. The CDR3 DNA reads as TGTGCCAGCAGTCTAGGCTCCGGAGGACTAGCGGGGGGAGTTGGTGAGCAGTTCTTC. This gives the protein CASSLGSGGLAGGVGEQFF.

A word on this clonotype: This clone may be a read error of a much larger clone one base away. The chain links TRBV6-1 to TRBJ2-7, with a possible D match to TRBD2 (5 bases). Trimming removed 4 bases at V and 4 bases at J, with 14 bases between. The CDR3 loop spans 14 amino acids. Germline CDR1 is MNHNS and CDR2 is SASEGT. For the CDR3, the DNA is TGTGCCAGCAGTGGCGAGCGGCGGAGATACGAGCAGTACTTC. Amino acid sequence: CASSGERRRYEQYF.

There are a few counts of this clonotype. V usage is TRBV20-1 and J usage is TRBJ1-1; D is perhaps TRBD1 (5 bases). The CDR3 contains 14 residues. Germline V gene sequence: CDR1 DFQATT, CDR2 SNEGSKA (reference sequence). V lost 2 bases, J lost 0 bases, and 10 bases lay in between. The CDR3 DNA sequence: TGCAGTGCTAGAATGGCAGGGCTGAACACTGAAGCTTTCTTT. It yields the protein CSARMAGLNTEAFF.

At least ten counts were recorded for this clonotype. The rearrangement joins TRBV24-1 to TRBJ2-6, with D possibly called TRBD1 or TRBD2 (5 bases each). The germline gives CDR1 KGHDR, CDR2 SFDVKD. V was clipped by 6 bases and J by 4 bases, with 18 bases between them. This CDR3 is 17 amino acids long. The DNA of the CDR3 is TGTGCCACCAGTCCGTCCCCCGGGGCCTCAGGGGCCAACGTCCTGACTTTC. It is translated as CATSPSPGASGANVLTF.

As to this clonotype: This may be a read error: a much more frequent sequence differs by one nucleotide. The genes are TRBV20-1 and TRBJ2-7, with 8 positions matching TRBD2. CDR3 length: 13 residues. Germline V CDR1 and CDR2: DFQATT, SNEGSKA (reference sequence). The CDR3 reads CSATGTRLGEQCF. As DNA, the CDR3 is TGCAGTGCCACCGGGACTAGATTAGGCGAGCAGTGCTTC.

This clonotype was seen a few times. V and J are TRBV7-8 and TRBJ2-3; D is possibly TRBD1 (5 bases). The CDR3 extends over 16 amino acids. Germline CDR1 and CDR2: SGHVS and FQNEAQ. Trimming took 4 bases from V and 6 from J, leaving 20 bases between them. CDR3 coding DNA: TGTGCCAGCAGCTCAAAAAGACAGCTACACATGGATACGCAGTATTTT. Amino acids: CASSSKRQLHMDTQYF.

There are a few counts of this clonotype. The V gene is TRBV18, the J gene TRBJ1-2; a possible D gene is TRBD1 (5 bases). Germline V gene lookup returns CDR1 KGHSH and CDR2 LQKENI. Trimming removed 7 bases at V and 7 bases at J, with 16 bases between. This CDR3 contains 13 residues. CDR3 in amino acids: CASLASGPVGYTF. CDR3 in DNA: TGTGCCAGCTTAGCCTCAGGGCCGGTTGGCTACACCTTC.

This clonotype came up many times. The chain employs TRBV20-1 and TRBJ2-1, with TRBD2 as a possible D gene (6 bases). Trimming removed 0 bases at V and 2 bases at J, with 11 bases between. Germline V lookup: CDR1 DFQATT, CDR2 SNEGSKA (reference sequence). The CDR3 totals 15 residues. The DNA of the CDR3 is TGCAGTGCTAGAGATCCCGGCGGGACCTACAATGAGCAGTTCTTC. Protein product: CSARDPGGTYNEQFF.

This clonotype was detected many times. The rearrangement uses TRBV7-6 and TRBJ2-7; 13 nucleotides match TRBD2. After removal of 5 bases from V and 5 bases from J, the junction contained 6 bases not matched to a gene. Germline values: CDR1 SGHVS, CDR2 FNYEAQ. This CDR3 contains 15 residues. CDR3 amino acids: CASSPTSGRAHEQYF. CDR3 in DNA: TGTGCCAGCAGCCCAACTAGCGGGAGGGCCCACGAGCAGTACTTC.

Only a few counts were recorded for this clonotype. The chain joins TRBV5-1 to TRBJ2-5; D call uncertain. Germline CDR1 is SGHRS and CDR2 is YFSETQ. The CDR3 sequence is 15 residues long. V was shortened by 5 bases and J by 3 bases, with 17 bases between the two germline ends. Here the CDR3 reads CASRRLPKTEETQYF. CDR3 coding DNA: TGCGCCAGCAGGCGCCTTCCGAAGACCGAAGAGACCCAGTACTTC. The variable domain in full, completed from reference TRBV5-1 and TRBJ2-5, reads KAGVTQTPRYLIKTRGQQVTLSCSPISGHRSVSWYQQTPGQGLQFLFEYFSETQRNKGNFPGRFSGRQFSNSRSEMNVSTLELGDSALYLCASRRLPKTEETQYFGPGTRLLVL.

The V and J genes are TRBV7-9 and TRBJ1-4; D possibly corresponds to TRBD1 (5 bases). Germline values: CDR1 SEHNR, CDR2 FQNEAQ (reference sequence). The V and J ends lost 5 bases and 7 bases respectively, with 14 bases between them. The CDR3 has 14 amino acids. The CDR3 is CASSLGTVGEKLFF. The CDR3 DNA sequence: TGTGCCAGCAGCCTAGGGACGGTCGGTGAAAAACTGTTTTTT.

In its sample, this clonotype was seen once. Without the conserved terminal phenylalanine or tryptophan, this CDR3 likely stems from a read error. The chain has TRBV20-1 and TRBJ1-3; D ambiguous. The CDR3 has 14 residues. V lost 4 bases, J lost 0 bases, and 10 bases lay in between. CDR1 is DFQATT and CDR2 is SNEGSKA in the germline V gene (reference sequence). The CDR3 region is CSAILPNSGNTIYL. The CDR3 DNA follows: TGCAGTGCTATACTCCCCAACTCTGGAAACACCATATATCTT.

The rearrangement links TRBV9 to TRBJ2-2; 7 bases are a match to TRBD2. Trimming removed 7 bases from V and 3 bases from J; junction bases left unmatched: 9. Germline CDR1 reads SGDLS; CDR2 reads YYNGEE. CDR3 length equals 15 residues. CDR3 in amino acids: CASGEGSPYTGELFF. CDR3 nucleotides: TGTGCCAGCGGGGAGGGCAGCCCTTACACCGGGGAGCTGTTTTTT. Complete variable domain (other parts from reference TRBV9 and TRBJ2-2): DSGVTQTPKHLITATGQRVTLRCSPRSGDLSVYWYQQSLDQGLQFLIQYYNGEERAKGNILERFSAQQFPDLHSELNLSSLELGDSALYFCASGEGSPYTGELFFGEGSRLTVL.

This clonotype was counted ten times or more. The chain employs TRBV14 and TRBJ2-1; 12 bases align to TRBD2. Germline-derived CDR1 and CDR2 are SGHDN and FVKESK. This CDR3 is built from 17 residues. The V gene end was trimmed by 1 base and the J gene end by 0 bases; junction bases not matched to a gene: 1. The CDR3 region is CASSQGLAGASYNEQFF. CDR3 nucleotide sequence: TGTGCCAGCAGCCAAGGACTAGCGGGAGCCTCCTACAATGAGCAGTTCTTC.

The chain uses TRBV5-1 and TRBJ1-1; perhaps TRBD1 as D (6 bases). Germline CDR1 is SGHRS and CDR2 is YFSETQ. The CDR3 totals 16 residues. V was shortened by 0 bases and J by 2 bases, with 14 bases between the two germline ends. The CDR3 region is CASSLEGGSFNTEAFF. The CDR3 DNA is TGCGCCAGCAGCTTGGAGGGGGGATCCTTTAACACTGAAGCTTTCTTT.

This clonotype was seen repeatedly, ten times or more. The CDR3 bases are TGCAGTGCTTCCGTAACTAGCGGAGCAAACAATGAGCAGTTCTTC. Translation gives CSASVTSGANNEQFF. The chain combines TRBV20-1 with TRBJ2-1; 8 bases are a match to TRBD2. J lost 5 bases, V lost 5 bases, and 11 bases had no gene match. The germline CDR1 and CDR2 sequences are DFQATT and SNEGSKA (reference sequence). CDR3 length equals 15 residues.

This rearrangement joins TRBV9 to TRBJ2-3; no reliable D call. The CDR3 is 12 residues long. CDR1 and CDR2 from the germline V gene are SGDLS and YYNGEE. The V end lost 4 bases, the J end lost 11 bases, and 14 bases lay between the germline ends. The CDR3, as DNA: TGTGCCAGCAGCCCTAGACTGGGTTTGCAGTATTTT. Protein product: CASSPRLGLQYF.

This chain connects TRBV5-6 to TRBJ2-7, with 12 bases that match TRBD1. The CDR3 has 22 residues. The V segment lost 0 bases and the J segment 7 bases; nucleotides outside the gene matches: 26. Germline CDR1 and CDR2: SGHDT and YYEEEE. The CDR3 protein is CASSLVRLANHAPGQGAGEQYF. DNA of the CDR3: TGTGCCAGCAGCTTGGTTCGATTGGCTAACCACGCTCCGGGACAGGGGGCAGGAGAGCAGTACTTC. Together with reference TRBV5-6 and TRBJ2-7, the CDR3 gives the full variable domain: DAGVTQSPTHLIKTRGQQVTLRCSPKSGHDTVSWYQQALGQGPQFIFQYYEEEERQRGNFPDRFSGHQFPNYSSELNVNALLLGDSALYLCASSLVRLANHAPGQGAGEQYFGPGTRLTVT.

CDR3 DNA sequence: TGTGCCAGTAGTCCGGGGAGCGGGAGAACTACAGATACGCAGTATTTT. It is translated as CASSPGSGRTTDTQYF. V usage is TRBV19 and J usage is TRBJ2-3, with 8 bases matching TRBD2. The junction had 10 bases not matched to a gene; V was cut back by 5 bases and J by 3 bases. The CDR3 totals 16 residues. Germline assignment: CDR1 LNHDA and CDR2 SQIVND (reference sequence). Filled out from reference TRBV19 and TRBJ2-3, the complete variable domain reads DGGITQSPKYLFRKEGQNVTLSCEQNLNHDAMYWYRQDPGQGLRLIYYSQIVNDFQKGDIAEGYSVSREKKESFPLTVTSAQKNPTAFYLCASSPGSGRTTDTQYFGPGTRLTVL.